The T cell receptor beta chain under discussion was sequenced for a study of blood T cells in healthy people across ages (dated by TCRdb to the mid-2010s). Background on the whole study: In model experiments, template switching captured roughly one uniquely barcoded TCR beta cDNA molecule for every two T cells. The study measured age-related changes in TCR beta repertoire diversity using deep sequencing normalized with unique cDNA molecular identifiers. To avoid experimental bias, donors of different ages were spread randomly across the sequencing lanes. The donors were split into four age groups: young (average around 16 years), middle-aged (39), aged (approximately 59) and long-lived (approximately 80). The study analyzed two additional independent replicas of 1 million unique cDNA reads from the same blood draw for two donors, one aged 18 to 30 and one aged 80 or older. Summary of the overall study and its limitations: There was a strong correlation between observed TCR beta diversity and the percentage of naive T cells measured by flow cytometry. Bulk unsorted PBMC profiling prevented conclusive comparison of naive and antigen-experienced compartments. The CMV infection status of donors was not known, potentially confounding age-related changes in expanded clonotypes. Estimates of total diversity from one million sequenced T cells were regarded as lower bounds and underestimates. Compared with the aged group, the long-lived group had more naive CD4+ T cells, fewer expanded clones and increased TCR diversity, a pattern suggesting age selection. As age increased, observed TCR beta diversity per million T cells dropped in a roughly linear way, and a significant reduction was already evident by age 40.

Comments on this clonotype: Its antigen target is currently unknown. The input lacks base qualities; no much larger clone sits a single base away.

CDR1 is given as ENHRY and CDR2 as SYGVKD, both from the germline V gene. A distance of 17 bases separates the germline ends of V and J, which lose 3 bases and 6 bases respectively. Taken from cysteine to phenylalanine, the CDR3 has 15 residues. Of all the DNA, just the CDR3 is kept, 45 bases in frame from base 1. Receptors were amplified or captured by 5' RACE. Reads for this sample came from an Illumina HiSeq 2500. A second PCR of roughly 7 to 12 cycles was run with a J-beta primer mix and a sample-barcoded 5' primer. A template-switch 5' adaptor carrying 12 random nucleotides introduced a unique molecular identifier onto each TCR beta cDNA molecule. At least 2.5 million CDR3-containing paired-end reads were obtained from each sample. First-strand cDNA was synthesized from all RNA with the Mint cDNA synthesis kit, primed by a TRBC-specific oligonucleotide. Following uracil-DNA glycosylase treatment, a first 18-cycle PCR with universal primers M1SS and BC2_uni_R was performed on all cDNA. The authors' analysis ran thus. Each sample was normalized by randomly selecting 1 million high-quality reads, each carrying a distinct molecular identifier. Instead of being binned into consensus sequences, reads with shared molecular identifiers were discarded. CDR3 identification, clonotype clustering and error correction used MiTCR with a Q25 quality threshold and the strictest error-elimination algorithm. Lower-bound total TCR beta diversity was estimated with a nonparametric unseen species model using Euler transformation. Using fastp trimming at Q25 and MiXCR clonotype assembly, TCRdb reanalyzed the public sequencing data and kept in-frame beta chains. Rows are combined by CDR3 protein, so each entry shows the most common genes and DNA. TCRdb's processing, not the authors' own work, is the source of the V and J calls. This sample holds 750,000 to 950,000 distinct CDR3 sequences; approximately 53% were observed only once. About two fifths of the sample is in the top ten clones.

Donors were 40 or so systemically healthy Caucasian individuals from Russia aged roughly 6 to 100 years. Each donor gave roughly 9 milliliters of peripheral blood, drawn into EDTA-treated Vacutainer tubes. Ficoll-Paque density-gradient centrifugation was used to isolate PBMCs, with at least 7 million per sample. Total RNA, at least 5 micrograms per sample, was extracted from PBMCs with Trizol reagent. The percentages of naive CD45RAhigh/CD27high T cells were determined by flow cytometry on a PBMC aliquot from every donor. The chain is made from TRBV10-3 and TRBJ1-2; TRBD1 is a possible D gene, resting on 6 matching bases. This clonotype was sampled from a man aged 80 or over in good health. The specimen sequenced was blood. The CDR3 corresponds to CAISESDSPRDGYTF. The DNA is TGTGCCATCAGTGAATCGGACAGCCCCAGAGATGGCTACACCTTC.